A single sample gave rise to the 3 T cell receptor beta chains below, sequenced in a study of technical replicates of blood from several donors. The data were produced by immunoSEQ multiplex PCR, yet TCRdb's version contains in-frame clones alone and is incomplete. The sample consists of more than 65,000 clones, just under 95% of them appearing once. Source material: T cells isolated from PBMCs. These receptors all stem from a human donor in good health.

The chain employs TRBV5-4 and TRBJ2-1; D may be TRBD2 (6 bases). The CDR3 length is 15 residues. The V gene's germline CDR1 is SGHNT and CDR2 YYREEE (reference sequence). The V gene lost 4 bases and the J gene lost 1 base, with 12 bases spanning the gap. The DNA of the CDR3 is TGTGCCAGCAGCCACGGGGGTGATTCCTACAATGAGCAGTTCTTC. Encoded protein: CASSHGGDSYNEQFF. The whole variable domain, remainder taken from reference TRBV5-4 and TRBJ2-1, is ETGVTQSPTHLIKTRGQQVTLRCSSQSGHNTVSWYQQALGQGPQFIFQYYREEENGRGNFPPRFSGLQFPNYSSELNVNALELDDSALYLCASSHGGDSYNEQFFGPGTRLTVL.

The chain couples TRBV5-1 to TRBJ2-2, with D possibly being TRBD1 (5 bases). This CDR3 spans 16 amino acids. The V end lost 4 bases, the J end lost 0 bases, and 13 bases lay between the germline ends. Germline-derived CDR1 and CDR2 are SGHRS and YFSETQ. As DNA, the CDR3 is TGCGCCAGCAGCCCTTGGCAGGGTCCGAACACCGGGGAGCTGTTTTTT. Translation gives CASSPWQGPNTGELFF.

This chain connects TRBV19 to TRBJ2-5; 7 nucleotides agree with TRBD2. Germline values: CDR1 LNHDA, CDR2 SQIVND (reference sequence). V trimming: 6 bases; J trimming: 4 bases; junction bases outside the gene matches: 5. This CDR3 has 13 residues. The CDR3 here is CASRFSGGETQYF. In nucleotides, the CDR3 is TGTGCCAGTAGGTTCTCGGGGGGAGAGACCCAGTACTTC.